Shown below are 24 T cell receptor beta chains from a single sample sequenced in a study of cytotoxic CD8 clonotypes in ibrutinib-treated CLL. The method was immunoSEQ multiplex PCR; TCRdb's version includes in-frame clones alone and lacks a portion of them. The sample has under 300,000 clones; around 77% are singletons. The sample here was PBMCs, taken at disease progression, from a patient treated with ibrutinib. The receptors here all came from a human donor with chronic lymphocytic leukemia.

The V call is TRBV6-5, the J call TRBJ1-1; the D gene is possibly TRBD1 (5 bases). Germline V CDR1 and CDR2: MNHEY, SVGAGI. Between the trimmed V and J ends, which lost 5 bases and 1 base, there was a span of 11 bases. The CDR3 runs to 14 residues. CDR3 loop: CASSPRVGNTEAFF. For the CDR3, the DNA is TGTGCCAGCAGTCCCAGGGTTGGGAACACTGAAGCTTTCTTT.

There are a few counts of this clone. This chain's CDR3 is CASSVDPRNQPQHF. DNA of the CDR3: TGTGCCAGCAGCGTAGATCCGAGAAATCAGCCCCAGCATTTT. This chain connects TRBV9 to TRBJ1-5; D is ambiguous. This CDR3 is 14 amino acids long. V lost 0 bases, J lost 4 bases, and 8 bases lay in between. The germline CDR1 and CDR2 sequences are SGDLS and YYNGEE.

The chain uses TRBV28 and TRBJ2-1; 8 bases are shared with TRBD2. V trimming: 6 bases; J trimming: 3 bases; junction bases outside the gene matches: 1. The CDR3 length is 13 residues. Germline V gene sequence: CDR1 MDHEN, CDR2 SYDVKM. The DNA for the CDR3 is TGTGCCAGCAGCACTAGCGGCTACAATGAGCAGTTCTTC. Protein sequence: CASSTSGYNEQFF.

This clone showed up just a few times. The chain carries TRBV6-6 and TRBJ1-2; TRBD1 matches at 10 bases. CDR3 size: 15 residues. The ends lost 10 bases at V and 0 bases at J; junction bases unmatched: 8. CDR1 and CDR2 from the germline V gene are MNHNY and SVGAGI (reference sequence). The CDR3 DNA is TGTGCCACGTATCGGGACAGGGGAGCTAACTATGGCTACACCTTC. This sequence encodes CATYRDRGANYGYTF.

The V call is TRBV7-9, the J call TRBJ2-5; D is tentatively TRBD1 or TRBD2 (5 bases each). The CDR3 length is 14 residues. Between the trimmed V and J ends, which lost 5 bases and 7 bases, there was a span of 17 bases. Germline values: CDR1 SEHNR, CDR2 FQNEAQ (reference sequence). CDR3 sequence: CASSQGVALGTQYF. The CDR3 region has the DNA TGTGCCAGCAGCCAGGGAGTGGCCCTTGGGACCCAGTACTTC.

The rearrangement joins TRBV11-2 to TRBJ1-3, with 8 bases identical to TRBD1. Germline V gene sequence: CDR1 SGHAT, CDR2 FQNNGV. V trimming: 3 bases; J trimming: 4 bases; junction bases outside the gene matches: 8. The CDR3 has 16 amino acids. CDR3 amino acids: CASSFPGGFVGNTIYF. The DNA for the CDR3 is TGTGCCAGCAGCTTCCCAGGGGGCTTTGTCGGAAACACCATATATTTT.

This sequence joins TRBV5-5 and TRBJ1-4; D gene uncertain. Germline lookup yields CDR1 SGHKS and CDR2 YYEKEE (reference sequence). This CDR3 region has 11 residues. V was pared by 4 bases and J by 8 bases, with 6 bases between. CDR3 nucleotide sequence: TGTGCCAGCAGCGGTTGGGAAAAACTGTTTTTT. As protein: CASSGWEKLFF.

The chain recombines TRBV18 with TRBJ2-7; D is uncertain. The CDR3 runs to 14 residues. Germline CDR1 is KGHSH and CDR2 is LQKENI. With 2 bases removed from V and 4 bases from J, the gap between germline ends came to 12 bases. DNA of the CDR3: TGTGCCAGCTCACCAGGCCGGGTCGGATACGAGCAGTACTTC. It translates to CASSPGRVGYEQYF.

The chain employs TRBV7-2 and TRBJ2-7; the D gene is possibly TRBD1 (6 bases). The germline V gene has CDR1 SGHTA and CDR2 FQGNSA. CDR3 size: 13 residues. Trimming stripped 6 bases from V and 1 base from J, with 10 bases between. This CDR3 reads CASRIQGSYEQYF. For the CDR3, the DNA is TGTGCCAGCAGGATACAGGGATCCTACGAGCAGTACTTC.

This clone was recorded a few times. The rearrangement links TRBV11-1 to TRBJ2-7, with D perhaps TRBD2 (5 bases). The CDR3 spans 14 residues. Deletions cut 4 bases from V and 5 bases from J, with 15 bases between. Germline CDR1 and CDR2: SGHAT and FQDESV (reference sequence). CDR3 protein: CASSWRPGKDEQYF. The DNA for the CDR3 is TGTGCCAGCAGCTGGAGGCCTGGAAAGGACGAGCAGTACTTC.

J is TRBJ1-5 and V is TRBV2, with TRBD1 identical over 8 bases. The CDR3 sequence is 15 residues long. V gave up 6 bases and J gave up 7 bases; unmatched junction bases: 11. Germline V gene sequence: CDR1 SNHLY, CDR2 FYNNEI. CDR3 DNA: TGTGCCAGCAGGGGAACAGGGGGAAGGGAGCAGCCCCAGCATTTT. This gives the protein CASRGTGGREQPQHF.

The chain employs TRBV11-3 and TRBJ2-7, with D perhaps TRBD1 (5 bases). Germline V gene data show CDR1 as SGHNT and CDR2 as YENEEA. The CDR3 loop spans 15 amino acids. Between the trimmed V and J ends, which lost 3 bases and 5 bases, there was a span of 17 bases. The CDR3 spells CASSFQVGAAHEQYF. CDR3 nucleotides: TGTGCCAGCAGCTTCCAGGTTGGGGCGGCCCACGAGCAGTACTTC.

V gene TRBV15 combines with J gene TRBJ1-2; tentatively, D is TRBD1 (6 bases). CDR1 is LNHNV and CDR2 is YYDKDF in the germline V gene (reference sequence). This CDR3 contains 15 residues. V was shortened by 0 bases and J by 5 bases, with 13 bases between the two germline ends. The CDR3 DNA reads as TGTGCCACCAGCAGAGAAAGGGGGAGTAGGTATGGCTACACCTTC. It yields the protein CATSRERGSRYGYTF.

The genes are TRBV6-1 and TRBJ2-1; TRBD2 matches at 8 bases. Germline CDR1 MNHNS, CDR2 SASEGT. The CDR3 runs to 13 residues. The trim removed 5 bases at V and 8 bases at J, leaving 5 bases unmatched. CDR3 residues: CASSSGTRYEQFF. The CDR3, as DNA: TGTGCCAGCAGTTCGGGGACTAGGTATGAGCAGTTCTTC.

Only a few counts were recorded for this clone. The genes are TRBV18 and TRBJ1-2; D possibly corresponds to TRBD1 (5 bases). The CDR3 is made up of 12 amino acids. Trimming pared 1 base from V and 8 bases from J, leaving 8 bases between. Germline V gene data show CDR1 as KGHSH and CDR2 as LQKENI. The CDR3 sequence is CASSPQGRGYTF. The CDR3 DNA sequence: TGTGCCAGCTCACCACAGGGGCGAGGCTACACCTTC. Supplemented by reference TRBV18 and TRBJ1-2, the full variable domain reads NAGVMQNPRHLVRRRGQEARLRCSPMKGHSHVYWYRQLPEEGLKFMVYLQKENIIDESGMPKERFSAEFPKEGPSILRIQQVVRGDSAAYFCASSPQGRGYTFGSGTRLTVV.

The chain combines TRBV19 with TRBJ2-1, with a possible D match to TRBD2 (6 bases). Germline CDR1 reads LNHDA; CDR2 reads SQIVND (reference sequence). The CDR3 has 11 amino acids. Trimming removed 2 bases from V and 16 bases from J, with 12 bases in between. The CDR3 bases are TGTGCCAGTAGTATAAGAGGACTACCATTCTTC. It specifies CASSIRGLPFF.

The rearrangement joins TRBV6-5 to TRBJ2-5, with a weak D call TRBD1 (6 bases). Germline V gives CDR1 MNHEY, CDR2 SVGAGI. The V and J ends lost 2 bases and 3 bases respectively, with 10 bases between them. This CDR3 region has 14 residues. CDR3 loop: CASSYKYREETQYF. The CDR3 DNA follows: TGTGCCAGCAGTTACAAGTACAGGGAAGAGACCCAGTACTTC.

J is TRBJ2-7 and V is TRBV5-4; 8 bases are shared with TRBD1. Germline lookup yields CDR1 SGHNT and CDR2 YYREEE (reference sequence). V shed 9 bases, J shed 5 bases, and the junction held 7 bases outside the gene matches. The CDR3 loop spans 12 amino acids. As DNA, the CDR3 is TGTGCCACCGCCCCACAGGGGGACGAGCAGTACTTC. Encoded protein: CATAPQGDEQYF.

The rearrangement joins TRBV5-4 to TRBJ2-2, with D uncertain. The germline V gene has CDR1 SGHNT and CDR2 YYREEE (reference sequence). V lost 0 bases to trimming and J lost 6 bases, with 18 bases between them. CDR3 size: 17 residues. The CDR3 sequence: CASSLARGRRGAGELFF. The CDR3 region has the DNA TGTGCCAGCAGCTTGGCCCGTGGCAGGCGCGGTGCCGGGGAGCTGTTTTTT.

This chain uses TRBV2 with TRBJ1-5; perhaps TRBD1 as D (5 bases). V lost 5 bases to trimming and J lost 4 bases, with 9 bases between them. CDR1 SNHLY and CDR2 FYNNEI come from the germline V gene. The length of the CDR3 is 13 residues. The CDR3 loop is CASSRGVNQPQHF. Here the CDR3 DNA reads TGTGCCAGCAGTCGAGGGGTTAATCAGCCCCAGCATTTT. Filled out from reference TRBV2 and TRBJ1-5, the complete variable domain reads EPEVTQTPSHQVTQMGQEVILRCVPISNHLYFYWYRQILGQKVEFLVSFYNNEISEKSEIFDDQFSVERPDGSNFTLKIRSTKLEDSAMYFCASSRGVNQPQHFGDGTRLSIL.

The gene calls are TRBV2 and TRBJ2-3, with TRBD2 as a possible D gene (6 bases). The CDR3 length is 14 residues. V lost 4 bases and J 1 base, leaving 9 bases between the germline ends. Germline CDR1 reads SNHLY; CDR2 reads FYNNEI. CDR3 bases: TGTGCCAGCAGTGTGGAGCGGGGCACAGATACGCAGTATTTT. It translates to CASSVERGTDTQYF.

This sequence joins TRBV29-1 and TRBJ2-3; TRBD2 aligns across 9 bases. Per germline, CDR1 SQVTM and CDR2 ANQGSEA. The CDR3 extends over 13 amino acids. Germline trimming cut 7 bases from V and 5 bases from J; bases unmatched to any gene: 7. As DNA, the CDR3 is TGCAGCGCTAGCGGGATTCAGGGAGATACGCAGTATTTT. It encodes CSASGIQGDTQYF.

The genes are TRBV6-5 and TRBJ2-7; tentatively, D is TRBD2 (6 bases). Per germline, CDR1 MNHEY and CDR2 SVGAGI. CDR3 length: 11 amino acids. Trimming removed 7 bases from V and 6 bases from J, with 10 bases in between. The CDR3 DNA sequence: TGTGCCAGCACCCATAGCGGCGAGCAGTACTTC. Protein product: CASTHSGEQYF.

This rearrangement joins TRBV13 to TRBJ2-7; 8 bases are shared with TRBD1. The V gene's germline CDR1 is PRHDT and CDR2 FYEKMQ (reference sequence). This CDR3 comprises 13 residues. The J segment lost 9 bases and the V segment lost 0 bases, leaving 4 bases of the junction unmatched. The DNA of the CDR3 is TGTGCCAGCAGCTTAGGGTCAGGACAGGGGCAGTACTTC. Translated, it gives CASSLGSGQGQYF. Full variable domain (remainder filled in from reference TRBV13 and TRBJ2-7): AAGVIQSPRHLIKEKRETATLKCYPIPRHDTVYWYQQGPGQDPQFLISFYEKMQSDKGSIPDRFSAQQFSDYHSELNMSSLELGDSALYFCASSLGSGQGQYFGPGTRLTVT.